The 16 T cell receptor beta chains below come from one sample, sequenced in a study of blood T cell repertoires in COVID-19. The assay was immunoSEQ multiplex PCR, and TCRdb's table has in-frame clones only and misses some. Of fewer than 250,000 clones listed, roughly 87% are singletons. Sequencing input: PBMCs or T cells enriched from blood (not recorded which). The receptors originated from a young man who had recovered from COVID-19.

The CDR3, as DNA: TGTGCCAGCAGCGTAGTGGGGACAGGGGGGGATACGCAGTATTTT. Its translation: CASSVVGTGGDTQYF. This rearrangement joins TRBV9 to TRBJ2-3; 11 bases agree with TRBD1. Germline CDR1 SGDLS, CDR2 YYNGEE. This CDR3 spans 15 amino acids. V gave up 0 bases and J gave up 6 bases; unmatched junction bases: 3.

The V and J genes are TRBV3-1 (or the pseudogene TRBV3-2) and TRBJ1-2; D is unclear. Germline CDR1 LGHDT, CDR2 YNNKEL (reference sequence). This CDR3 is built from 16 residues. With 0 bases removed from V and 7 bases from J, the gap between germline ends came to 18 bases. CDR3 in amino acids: CASSQDYGRRFPGYTF. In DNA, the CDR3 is TGTGCCAGCAGCCAAGATTATGGGCGACGCTTTCCTGGCTACACCTTC.

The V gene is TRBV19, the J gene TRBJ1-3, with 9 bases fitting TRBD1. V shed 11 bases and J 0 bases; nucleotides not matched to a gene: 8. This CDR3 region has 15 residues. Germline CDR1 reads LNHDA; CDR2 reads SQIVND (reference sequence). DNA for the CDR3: TGTGCCTGCCGGGACAGGGCTCTCTCTGGAAACACCATATATTTT. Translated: CACRDRALSGNTIYF.

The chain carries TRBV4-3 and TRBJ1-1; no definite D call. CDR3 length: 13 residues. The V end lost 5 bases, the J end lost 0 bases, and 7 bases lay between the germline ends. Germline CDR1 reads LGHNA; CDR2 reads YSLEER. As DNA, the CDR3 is TGCGCCAGCAGCGAAGTCGTGAACACTGAAGCTTTCTTT. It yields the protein CASSEVVNTEAFF.

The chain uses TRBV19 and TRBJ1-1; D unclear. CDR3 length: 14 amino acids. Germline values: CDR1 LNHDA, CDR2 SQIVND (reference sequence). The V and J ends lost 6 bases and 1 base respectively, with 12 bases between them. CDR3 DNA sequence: TGTGCCAGTAGCCTTGGAGGTCGGAACACTGAAGCTTTCTTT. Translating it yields CASSLGGRNTEAFF. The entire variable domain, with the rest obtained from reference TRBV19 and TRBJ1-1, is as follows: DGGITQSPKYLFRKEGQNVTLSCEQNLNHDAMYWYRQDPGQGLRLIYYSQIVNDFQKGDIAEGYSVSREKKESFPLTVTSAQKNPTAFYLCASSLGGRNTEAFFGQGTRLTVV.

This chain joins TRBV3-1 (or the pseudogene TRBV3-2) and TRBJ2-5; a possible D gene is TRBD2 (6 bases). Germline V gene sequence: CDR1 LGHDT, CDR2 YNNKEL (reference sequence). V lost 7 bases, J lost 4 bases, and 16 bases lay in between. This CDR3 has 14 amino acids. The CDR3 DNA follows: TGTGCCAGCACCGGAGGGGAGAGGGCAGAGACCCAGTACTTC. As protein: CASTGGERAETQYF.

DNA for the CDR3: TGTGCCAGCAGTCAAAGAGGGGGCTCTGGAAACACCATATATTTT. This codes for CASSQRGGSGNTIYF. V usage is TRBV6-6 and J usage is TRBJ1-3, with D perhaps matching TRBD1 (6 bases). V lost 5 bases and J lost 0, with 11 bases in between. The germline V gene has CDR1 MNHNY and CDR2 SVGAGI (reference sequence). The CDR3 is made up of 15 amino acids.

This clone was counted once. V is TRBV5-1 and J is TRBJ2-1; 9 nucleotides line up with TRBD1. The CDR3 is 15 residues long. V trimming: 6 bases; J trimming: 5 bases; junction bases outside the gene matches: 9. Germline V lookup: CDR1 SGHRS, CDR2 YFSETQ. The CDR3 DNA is TGCGCCAGCACAGTCCTGACAGGGGGTGACAATGAGCAGTTCTTC. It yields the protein CASTVLTGGDNEQFF.

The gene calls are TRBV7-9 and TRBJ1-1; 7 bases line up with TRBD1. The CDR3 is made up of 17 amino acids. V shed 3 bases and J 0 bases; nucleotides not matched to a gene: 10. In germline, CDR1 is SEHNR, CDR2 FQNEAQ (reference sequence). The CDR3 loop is CASSFYLTGLVNTEAFF. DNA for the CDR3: TGTGCCAGCAGCTTCTACTTGACAGGGCTGGTGAACACTGAAGCTTTCTTT.

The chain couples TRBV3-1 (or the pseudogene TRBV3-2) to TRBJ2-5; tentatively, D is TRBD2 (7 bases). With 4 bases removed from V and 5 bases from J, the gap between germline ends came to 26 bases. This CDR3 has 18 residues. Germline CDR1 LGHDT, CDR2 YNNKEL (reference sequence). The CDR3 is CASSPRVKYAGGLETQYF. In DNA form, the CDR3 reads TGTGCCAGCAGCCCCCGCGTGAAATACGCCGGGGGGCTGGAGACCCAGTACTTC.

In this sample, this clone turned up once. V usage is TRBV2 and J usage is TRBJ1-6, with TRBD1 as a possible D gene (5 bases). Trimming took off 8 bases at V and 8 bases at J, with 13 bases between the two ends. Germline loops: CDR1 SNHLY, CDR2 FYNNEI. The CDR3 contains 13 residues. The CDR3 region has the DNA TGTGCCAGCGTCAACAGGTTCGATTCACCCCTCCACTTT. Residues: CASVNRFDSPLHF. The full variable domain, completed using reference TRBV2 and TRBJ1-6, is EPEVTQTPSHQVTQMGQEVILRCVPISNHLYFYWYRQILGQKVEFLVSFYNNEISEKSEIFDDQFSVERPDGSNFTLKIRSTKLEDSAMYFCASVNRFDSPLHFGNGTRLTVT.

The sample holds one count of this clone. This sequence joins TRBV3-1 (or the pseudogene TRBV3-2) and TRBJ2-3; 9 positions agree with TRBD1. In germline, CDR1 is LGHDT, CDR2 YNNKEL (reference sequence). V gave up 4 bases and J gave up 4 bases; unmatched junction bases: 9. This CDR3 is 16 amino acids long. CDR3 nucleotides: TGTGCCAGCAGCCTGCGGTCGACAGGGGGAGCAGATACGCAGTATTTT. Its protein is CASSLRSTGGADTQYF.

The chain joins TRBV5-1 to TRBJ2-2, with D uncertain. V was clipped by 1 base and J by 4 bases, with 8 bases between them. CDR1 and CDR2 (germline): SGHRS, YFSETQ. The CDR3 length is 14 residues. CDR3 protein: CASSLLVSTGELFF. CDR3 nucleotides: TGCGCCAGCAGCTTGCTGGTGAGCACCGGGGAGCTGTTTTTT.

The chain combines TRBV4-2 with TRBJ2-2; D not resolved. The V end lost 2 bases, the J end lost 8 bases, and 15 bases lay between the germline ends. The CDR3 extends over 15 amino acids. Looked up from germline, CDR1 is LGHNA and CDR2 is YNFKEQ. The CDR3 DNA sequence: TGTGCCAGCAGCCAAAGAGGATTGTCGGAGGGGGAGCTGTTTTTT. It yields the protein CASSQRGLSEGELFF.

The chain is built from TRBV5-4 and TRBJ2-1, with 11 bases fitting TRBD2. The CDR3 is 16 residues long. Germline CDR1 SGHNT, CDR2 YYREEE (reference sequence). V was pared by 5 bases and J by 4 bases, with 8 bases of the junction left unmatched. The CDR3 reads CASSPSGTSGYNEQFF. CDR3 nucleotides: TGTGCCAGCAGTCCCAGTGGGACTAGCGGATACAATGAGCAGTTCTTC. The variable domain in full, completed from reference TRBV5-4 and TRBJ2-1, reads ETGVTQSPTHLIKTRGQQVTLRCSSQSGHNTVSWYQQALGQGPQFIFQYYREEENGRGNFPPRFSGLQFPNYSSELNVNALELDDSALYLCASSPSGTSGYNEQFFGPGTRLTVL.

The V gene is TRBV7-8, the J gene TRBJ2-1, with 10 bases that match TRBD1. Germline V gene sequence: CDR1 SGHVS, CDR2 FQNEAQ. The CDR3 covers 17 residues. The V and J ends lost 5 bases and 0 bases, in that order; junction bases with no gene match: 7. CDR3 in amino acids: CASSQRTGGSSYNEQFF. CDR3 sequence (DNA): TGTGCCAGCAGCCAAAGGACAGGGGGGAGCTCCTACAATGAGCAGTTCTTC.